The entry that follows covers one T cell receptor (beta chain) sequence. Its cognate antigen is unknown. This specimen belongs to a study of T cell responses to AZD1222 COVID-19 vaccine. The overall study: Second-dose timings of about 4 or about 12 weeks were pooled.

Regarding the study as a whole: Breadth and depth of Spike-specific TCRs rose after two AZD1222 doses. Of the AZD1222 recipients, only five to seven were seropositive at baseline. Across the whole spike, CD4 TCRs peaked at regions 160-218 and 743-854.

Some clones are missing from TCRdb's copy, which holds only in-frame ones; the method was immunoSEQ multiplex PCR. Of approximately 73,000 clones in the sample, 84% are singletons; the top ten hold over 8%. The clonotype comes from an adult in good health. The sequences come from peripheral blood, collected on day 0 of AZD1222 vaccination.

The DNA of the CDR3 is TGTGCCAGCAGTTTTCCCGGTAAAGCAGATACGCAGTATTTT. Translating gives CASSFPGKADTQYF. The chain joins TRBV27 to TRBJ2-3; D ambiguous. The CDR3 runs to 14 residues. V shed 3 bases and J shed 4 bases, with 11 bases lying between them. CDR1 is MNHEY, CDR2 SMNVEV, per germline (reference sequence).